One T cell receptor (beta chain) is described in this entry. Its antigen remains undetermined. No clone much larger than this one lies a single base away; base qualities are absent. The record originates from a study of CD8+ T cells in alopecia areata (dated by TCRdb to the late 2010s). About the investigation overall: High-throughput TCRbeta sequencing was used to examine T cell clonal expansion in alopecia areata in both the C3H/HeJ mouse model and human patients. TCRbeta CDR3 regions were amplified by immunoSEQ multiplex PCR with 35 Vbeta forward and 13 Jbeta reverse primers. Clonality in the scalp was compared among normal scalp (n=4), patchy alopecia areata scalp (n=8), and alopecia totalis/universalis scalp (n=8). RNA came from the PAXgene miRNA kit for fixed scalp, the miRNeasy kit for PBMCs, and the RNeasy kit for mouse skin. In humans, TCRbeta sequencing was performed on scalp tissue and on sorted CD4+ and CD8+ peripheral blood T cells from healthy controls and from patients with patchy or totalis/universalis alopecia areata.

The junction carries 5 bases between V and J, which are trimmed by 3 bases and 6 bases respectively. Taken from cysteine to phenylalanine, the CDR3 has 11 residues. The retained sequence is limited to the CDR3, 33 bases, with the frame set at the first base. Based on the germline V gene, the CDR1 and CDR2 sequences are MDHEN and SYDVKM. Beyond this particular receptor, the publication reports: Shared TCR sequences between patients were less evident than in mice, which may be partly attributable to HLA diversity in the patient population. Unlike mouse skin, which is dominated by gammadelta T cells, normal human skin has resident alphabeta T cells that are also sequenced, and this complicates analysis of the scalp TCR repertoire. Compared with normal scalp, lesional scalp had higher clonality and more expanded CD8+ clones, particularly in alopecia totalis/universalis, a pattern that suggests antigenic drive.

Lesional scalp punch biopsies and peripheral blood were obtained from alopecia areata patients. PBMCs were isolated by density centrifugation and stained for CD3, CD4 and CD8, after which CD4+ and CD8+ T cells were sorted on a FACSAria. As part of a multicenter biomarker study, untreated alopecia areata patients were recruited. In a few patients from the biomarker study, the blood CD8+ T cells went through an additional sort into NKG2D-low and NKG2D-high fractions. The receptor library was made with the immunoSEQ multiplex PCR assay. For TCR sequencing, RNA was extracted from every sample and reverse transcribed into cDNA to serve as template. First-strand cDNA was synthesized with SuperScript III using a 2:1 mix of oligo-dT and random hexamers. A synthetic immune receptor repertoire was used to gauge amplification bias, and whatever bias remained was removed computationally. The authors' analysis ran thus. Raw reads were preprocessed to remove errors, and CDR3 was defined by IMGT conventions from the conserved cysteine to phenylalanine. Clonality was calculated as 1 minus Shannon entropy normalized by log2 of the number of productive unique TCRs. Whether each scalp clone was CD4 or CD8 was inferred by checking scalp TCRbeta sequences against the CD4 and CD8 repertoires from sorted blood. TCRdb retrieved this table from immuneACCESS and kept in-frame rearrangements only. Not all clones are present; in checked studies, unresolved V genes account for under half, and no reason is known for the remainder. The DNA was the basis for D and trimming; V, J and clone size are from that table. The sample table records tens of thousands of clones; about 40% of these occur just once. The top ten clones comprise 45% to 60% of the sample.

This sequence originates from a human donor with alopecia areata. What was sequenced was NKG2D-low CD8+ T cells sorted from blood. The sample's cell subset or site label is to be understood as: sorted CD8+ NKG2D-low blood T cells. The receptor chain draws on TRBV28 and TRBJ1-1; the D gene cannot be resolved reliably. CDR3 sequence: CASSFPAEAFF. The bases are TGTGCCAGCAGTTTCCCAGCTGAAGCTTTCTTT. The full variable domain, with segments outside the CDR3 supplied by the reference TRBV28 and TRBJ1-1 proteins, appears as DVKVTQSSRYLVKRTGEKVFLECVQDMDHENMFWYRQDPGLGLRLIYFSYDVKMKEKGDIPEGYSVSREKKERFSLILESASTNQTSMYLCASSFPAEAFFGQGTRLTVV.